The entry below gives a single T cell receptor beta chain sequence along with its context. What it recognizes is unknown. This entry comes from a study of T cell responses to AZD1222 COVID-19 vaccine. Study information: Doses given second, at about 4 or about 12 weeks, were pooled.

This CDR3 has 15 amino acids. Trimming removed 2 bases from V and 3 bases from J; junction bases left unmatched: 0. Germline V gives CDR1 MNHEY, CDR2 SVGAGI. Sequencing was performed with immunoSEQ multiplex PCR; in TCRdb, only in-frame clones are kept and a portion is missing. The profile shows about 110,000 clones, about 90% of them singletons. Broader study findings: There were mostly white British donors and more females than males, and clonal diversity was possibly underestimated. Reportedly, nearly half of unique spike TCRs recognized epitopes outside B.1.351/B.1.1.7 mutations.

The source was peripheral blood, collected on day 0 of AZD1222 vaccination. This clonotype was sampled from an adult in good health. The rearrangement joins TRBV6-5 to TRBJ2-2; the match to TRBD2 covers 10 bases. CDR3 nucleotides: TGTGCCAGCAGTTACCTAGCGGGAGACACCGGGGAGCTGTTTTTT. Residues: CASSYLAGDTGELFF.